This TCR beta chain stems from a study of brain T cells in children with intractable seizures. General study findings and limits: Clones missing pre-surgery may reflect undersampling of that blood sample. Viral specificity was inferred only from CDR3 similarity; HCMV serostatus was unknown.

Only cases whose brain tissue showed the highest T cell transcript signatures were sequenced. Sequencing was performed with immunoSEQ multiplex PCR; in TCRdb, only in-frame clones are kept and a portion is missing. The sample consists of 62,000 or so clones, about 96% of them appearing once. In the case of this clone: The target antigen is unknown.

This CDR3 is 13 amino acids long. CDR1 is DFQATT, CDR2 SNEGSKA, per germline (reference sequence). Trimming pared 6 bases from V and 0 bases from J, leaving 11 bases between. J is TRBJ1-1 and V is TRBV20-1; no reliable D call. Specimen: peripheral blood, collected at surgery. The receptor was derived from a boy less than two years old with focal cortical dysplasia and intractable seizures. In DNA, the CDR3 is TGCAGTGCAAGTAGGTCCATGAACACTGAAGCTTTCTTT. Encoded protein: CSASRSMNTEAFF.